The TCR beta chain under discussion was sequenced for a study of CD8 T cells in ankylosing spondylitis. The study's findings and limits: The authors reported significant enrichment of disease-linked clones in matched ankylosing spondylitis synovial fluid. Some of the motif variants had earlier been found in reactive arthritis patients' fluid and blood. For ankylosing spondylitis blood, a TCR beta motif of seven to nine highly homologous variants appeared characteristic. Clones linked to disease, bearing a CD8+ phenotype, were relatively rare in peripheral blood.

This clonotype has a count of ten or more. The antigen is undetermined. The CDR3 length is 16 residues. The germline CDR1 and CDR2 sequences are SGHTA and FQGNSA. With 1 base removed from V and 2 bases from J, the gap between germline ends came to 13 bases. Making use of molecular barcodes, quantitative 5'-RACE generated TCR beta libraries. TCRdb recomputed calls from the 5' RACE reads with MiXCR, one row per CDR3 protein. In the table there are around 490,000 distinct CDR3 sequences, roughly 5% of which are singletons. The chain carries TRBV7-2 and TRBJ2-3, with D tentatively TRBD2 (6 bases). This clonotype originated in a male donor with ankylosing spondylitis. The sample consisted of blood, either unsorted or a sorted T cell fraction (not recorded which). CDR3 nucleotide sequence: TGTGCCAGCAGCTTAGTACGGGGGACCTACACAGATACGCAGTATTTT. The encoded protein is CASSLVRGTYTDTQYF.